Presented here are 5 T cell receptor beta chains from one specimen sequenced in a study of T-cell memory formation after mild COVID-19. TCRdb itself ran the 5' RACE reads through MiXCR, one entry per CDR3 protein. This sample has 350,000 to 450,000 distinct CDR3 sequences, with 28% found just once. The sequencing input was PBMCs or a T cell subset sorted from them (not recorded which). These TCRs come from an adult woman who had mild COVID-19 (a few samples of this study predate the infection). Cell type and time point are not known.

The J gene is TRBJ2-7, the V gene TRBV29-1; 7 nucleotides agree with TRBD1. V lost 4 bases, J lost 0 bases, and 0 bases stayed unmatched. The CDR3 totals 12 residues. Germline V lookup: CDR1 SQVTM, CDR2 ANQGSEA. CDR3 loop: CSVAGGSYEQYF. As DNA, the CDR3 is TGCAGCGTTGCAGGGGGCTCCTACGAGCAGTACTTC.

This clonotype came up once. The J gene is TRBJ2-5, the V gene TRBV12-3 or TRBV12-4; 8 bases map to TRBD1. V shed 6 bases, J shed 3 bases, and the junction held 3 bases outside the gene matches. The CDR3 is 13 residues long. The CDR3 DNA follows: TGTGCCAGCAGGCTGGACAGGGAAGAGACCCAGTACTTC. Its protein is CASRLDREETQYF.

This chain connects TRBV28 to TRBJ2-1, with 7 bases identical to TRBD2. From germline, CDR1 is MDHEN and CDR2 SYDVKM. This CDR3 has 16 amino acids. V gave up 6 bases and J gave up 1 base; unmatched junction bases: 9. The CDR3 spells CASSSWASGSYNEQFF. CDR3 coding DNA: TGTGCCAGCAGCTCATGGGCTAGCGGATCCTACAATGAGCAGTTCTTC.

This clonotype was observed a few times. This chain links TRBV5-1 with TRBJ1-1; 9 bases are a match to TRBD1. The V and J ends lost 0 bases and 11 bases, in that order; junction bases with no gene match: 8. The CDR3 consists of 14 residues. CDR1 and CDR2 from the germline V gene are SGHRS and YFSETQ. The CDR3 region is CASSLVQGAGDAFF. CDR3 coding DNA: TGCGCCAGCAGCTTGGTACAGGGGGCGGGAGATGCTTTCTTT.

The V and J genes are TRBV12-3 or TRBV12-4 and TRBJ1-2; D is unresolved. V gave up 6 bases and J gave up 7 bases, with 15 bases separating them. CDR3 length equals 13 residues. The chain's CDR3 is CASRERLESGYTF. CDR3 bases: TGTGCCAGCAGGGAACGGCTAGAGTCTGGCTACACCTTC.